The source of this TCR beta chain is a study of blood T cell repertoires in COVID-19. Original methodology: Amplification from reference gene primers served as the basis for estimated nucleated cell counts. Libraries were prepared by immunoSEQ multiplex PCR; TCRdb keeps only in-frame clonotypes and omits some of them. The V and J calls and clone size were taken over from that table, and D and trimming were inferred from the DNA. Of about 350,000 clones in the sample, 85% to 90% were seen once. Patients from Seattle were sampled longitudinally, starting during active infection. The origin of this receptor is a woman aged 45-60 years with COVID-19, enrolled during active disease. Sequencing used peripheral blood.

The CDR3 DNA follows: TGTGCCAGCAGCGGAGGTATCTGGGACACCGGGGAGCTGTTTTTT. Translation gives CASSGGIWDTGELFF. The chain has TRBV5-6 and TRBJ2-2, with TRBD2 as a possible D gene (5 bases). The CDR3 runs to 15 residues. Deletions cut 4 bases from V and 3 bases from J, with 13 bases between. CDR1 and CDR2 (germline): SGHDT, YYEEEE. Using reference TRBV5-6 and TRBJ2-2 for the parts outside the CDR3, the full variable domain is DAGVTQSPTHLIKTRGQQVTLRCSPKSGHDTVSWYQQALGQGPQFIFQYYEEEERQRGNFPDRFSGHQFPNYSSELNVNALLLGDSALYLCASSGGIWDTGELFFGEGSRLTVL.